A selection of T cell receptor beta chains follows, all from one sample in a study of metastatic and nonmetastatic thyroid tumors. TCRdb re-called clones from the PCR reads using MiXCR. The sample carries fewer than 25,000 clones, about 18% recorded once. The source material was blood. The source is a male donor with papillary thyroid cancer or a benign thyroid nodule (not recorded which). Some clones in this sample may be carry-over from other donors' samples. Both conserved end residues are part of each CDR3.

v_call	cdr3_aa
TRBV29-1	CSVDTGQGGSGRGGYTF
TRBV14	CASSQDWGSFNYGYTF
TRBV12-3/TRBV12-4	CASSPTGRGTEAFF
TRBV3-1	CASSQEPGQGAREQYF
TRBV28	CASSPEGPSGGQGVYEQYF
TRBV19	CASSNLPDTQYF
TRBV2	CASSENSETQYF
TRBV6-1	CASRPLGGGYTF
TRBV6-5	CASSYGLAAYNEQFF
TRBV4-1	CASSQVSGQGREKLFF
TRBV19	CASSQGSHSPLHF
TRBV12-3/TRBV12-4	CASSPDISYEQYF
TRBV6-4	CASSVGSREEQYF
TRBV20-1	CSQDRRVDEQFF
TRBV7-7	CASSSGTSGSGPDTQYF
TRBV10-3	CAISSQGDETQYF
TRBV2	CAREGATGMNTEAFF
TRBV6-5	CASSYSGRETQYF
TRBV30	CAWRGTRVRETQYF
TRBV5-1	CASSLGDSQNIQYF
TRBV6-5	CASSYALTGQYSLLHF
TRBV19	CASSPRLAEGPNTEAFF
TRBV12-3/TRBV12-4	CASSFGTGGYYGYTF
TRBV10-2	CASPPLIAGVIGADTQYF